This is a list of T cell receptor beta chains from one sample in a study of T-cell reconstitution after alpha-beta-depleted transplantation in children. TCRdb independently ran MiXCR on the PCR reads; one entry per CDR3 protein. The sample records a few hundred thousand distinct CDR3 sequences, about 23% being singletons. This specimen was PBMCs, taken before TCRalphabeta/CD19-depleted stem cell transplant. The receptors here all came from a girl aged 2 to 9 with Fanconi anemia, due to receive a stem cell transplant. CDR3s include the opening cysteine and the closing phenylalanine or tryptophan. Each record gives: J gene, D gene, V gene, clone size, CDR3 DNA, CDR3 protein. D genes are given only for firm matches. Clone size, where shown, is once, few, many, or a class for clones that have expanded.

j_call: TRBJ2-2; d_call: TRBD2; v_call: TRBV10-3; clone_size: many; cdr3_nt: TGTGCCACTAAGGGACTAGTGAACACCGGGGAGCTGTTTTTT; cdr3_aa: CATKGLVNTGELFF
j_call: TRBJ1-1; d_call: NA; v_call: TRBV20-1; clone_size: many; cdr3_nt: TGCAGTGCTAGGTTCCCAGGGCACGGTCCTGAAGCTTTCTTT; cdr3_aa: CSARFPGHGPEAFF
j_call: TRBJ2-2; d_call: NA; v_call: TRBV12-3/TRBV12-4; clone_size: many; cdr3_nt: TGTGCCAGCAGTTTACTCGGGAGAGGGACCGGGGAGCTGTTTTTT; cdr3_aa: CASSLLGRGTGELFF
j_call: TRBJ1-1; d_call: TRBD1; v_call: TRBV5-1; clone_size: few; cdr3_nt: TGCGCCAGCAGCTTGGAGGAACCGGGACAGGCGAACACTGAAGCTTTCTTT; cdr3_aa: CASSLEEPGQANTEAFF
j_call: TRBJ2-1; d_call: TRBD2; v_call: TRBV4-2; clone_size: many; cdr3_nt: TGTGCCAGCAGCCAAGTTGGCGGGGGTCCCAATGAGCAGTTCTTC; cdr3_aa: CASSQVGGGPNEQFF
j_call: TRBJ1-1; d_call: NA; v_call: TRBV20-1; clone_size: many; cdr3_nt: TGCAGTGCTAGTGTGAGGGAAAACACTGAAGCTTTCTTT; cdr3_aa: CSASVRENTEAFF
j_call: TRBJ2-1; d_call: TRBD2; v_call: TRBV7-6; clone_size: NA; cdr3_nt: TGTGCCAGCAGCTTAGTACCTAGCGGGAGCAATGAGCAGTTCTTC; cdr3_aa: CASSLVPSGSNEQFF
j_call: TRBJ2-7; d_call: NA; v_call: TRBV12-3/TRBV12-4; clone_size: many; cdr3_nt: TGTGCCAGCAGTGACCCGGGACTCCGCAACGAGCAGTACTTC; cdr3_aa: CASSDPGLRNEQYF
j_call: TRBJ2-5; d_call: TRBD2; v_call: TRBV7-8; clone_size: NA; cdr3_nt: TGTGCCAGCAGCTTAGGATGGCTAGCGGGAGAAGAGACCCAGTACTTC; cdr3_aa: CASSLGWLAGEETQYF
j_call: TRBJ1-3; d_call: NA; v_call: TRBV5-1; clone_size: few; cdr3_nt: TGCGCCAGCAGCTTCGCTCGTTCGACTGGAAACACCATATATTTT; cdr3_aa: CASSFARSTGNTIYF
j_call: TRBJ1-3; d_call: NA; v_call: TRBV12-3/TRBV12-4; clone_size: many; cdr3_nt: TGTGCCAGCAGTTCCGACCAAGGGACTGGAAACACCATATATTTT; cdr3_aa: CASSSDQGTGNTIYF